One and the same sample provided the 19 T cell receptor beta chains below, sequenced in a study. The sorted Tregs were CD4+CD25+CD127-/low cells. In TCRdb, the 5' RACE reads were re-called with MiXCR into one record per CDR3 protein. The sample lists 35,000 to 55,000 distinct CDR3 sequences; more than 20% were seen once. What was sequenced was Tregs sorted from a lymph node. The receptors come from a female donor with breast cancer.

This clonotype was counted at least ten times. The chain combines TRBV5-1 with TRBJ2-5; 7 bases match TRBD1. Germline lookup yields CDR1 SGHRS and CDR2 YFSETQ. J gave up 6 bases and V 1 base, and 6 bases lay outside the gene matches. CDR3 size: 14 residues. The CDR3 DNA follows: TGCGCCAGCAGCTTGAGGACAGGTGGGAAGACCCAGTACTTC. This encodes CASSLRTGGKTQYF.

This clonotype was detected only a few times. CDR3 sequence reads: CASSFGDEKLFF. CDR3 coding DNA: TGTGCCAGCAGTTTCGGCGATGAAAAACTGTTTTTT. The J gene is TRBJ1-4, the V gene TRBV12-3 or TRBV12-4; D is uncertain. This CDR3 is built from 12 residues. V lost 3 bases to trimming and J lost 6 bases, with 5 bases between them.

In regard to this clonotype: This clone may be a read error of a much larger clone one base away. The CDR3 region has the DNA TGTGCCAGCAGTAGTACAACCGGGACGATTAATGAGCAGTTCTTC. Translated, it gives CASSSTTGTINEQFF. The chain links TRBV2 to TRBJ2-1; either TRBD1 or TRBD2 may fit D (5 bases each). Germline CDR1 is SNHLY and CDR2 is FYNNEI. The CDR3 covers 15 residues. The V end was cut by 5 bases, the J end by 7 bases, with 18 bases between.

At least ten counts were recorded for this clonotype. The chain joins TRBV6-5 to TRBJ2-7; 7 bases are shared with TRBD1. The CDR3 contains 15 residues. Germline V gene lookup returns CDR1 MNHEY and CDR2 SVGAGI. Trimming took 6 bases from V and 2 from J; bases not matched to a gene: 10. The CDR3: CASRLARDRTYEQYF. The CDR3 DNA sequence: TGTGCCAGCAGGCTGGCCCGGGACAGAACCTACGAGCAGTACTTC.

On this clonotype: This may be a read error: a much more frequent sequence differs by one nucleotide. This rearrangement joins TRBV28 to TRBJ2-3, with D possibly TRBD1 on 5 matching bases. The CDR3 covers 11 residues. Looked up from germline, CDR1 is MDHEN and CDR2 is SYDVKM. CDR3 sequence (DNA): TGTGCCAGCAGTTTCACAGGTACGCAGTATTTT. This translates into CASSFTGTQYF.

Here the CDR3 DNA reads TGTGCCAGCAGTCCCTACAGCAGTTTAGAGGCGGGCAATCAGCCCCAGCATTTT. Its protein is CASSPYSSLEAGNQPQHF. This chain links TRBV27 with TRBJ1-5; D gene unclear. CDR3 length: 18 amino acids. Trimming removed 5 bases at V and 2 bases at J, with 22 bases between. Germline CDR1 reads MNHEY; CDR2 reads SMNVEV (reference sequence).

V and J are TRBV4-1 and TRBJ1-1, with D possibly being TRBD1 (6 bases). The V gene's germline CDR1 is MGHRA and CDR2 YSYEKL. The CDR3 runs 14 residues. CDR3 in DNA: TGCACCACCTCGCCCCTACAGGGAGGCACTGAAGCTTTCTTT. This gives the protein CTTSPLQGGTEAFF.

Worth noting for this clonotype: Compared with germline, one end of the junction differs, possibly owing to a read error. The gene calls are TRBV4-1 and TRBJ2-7; possibly TRBD2 for D (5 bases). The CDR3 is 16 amino acids. Germline assignment: CDR1 MGHRA and CDR2 YSYEKL. The CDR3 bases are TGCGCCAGCGGCCAATTACAACTAGGGAGCTCCTACGAGCAGTACTTC. It specifies CASGQLQLGSSYEQYF.

This clonotype was seen more than once but under ten times. J is TRBJ2-7 and V is TRBV14; TRBD1 matches 9 bases. The trim removed 5 bases at V and 6 bases at J, leaving 8 bases unmatched. The germline V gene encodes CDR1 SGHDN and CDR2 FVKESK. The CDR3 has 14 residues. Here the CDR3 reads CASSSSGTGFEQYF. CDR3 sequence (DNA): TGTGCCAGCAGCTCCTCCGGGACAGGGTTCGAGCAGTACTTC.

The V call is TRBV11-2, the J call TRBJ2-3, with D possibly matching TRBD2 (5 bases). The CDR3 runs to 15 residues. The V gene lost 4 bases and the J gene lost 3 bases, with 14 bases spanning the gap. Looked up from germline, CDR1 is SGHAT and CDR2 is FQNNGV. In nucleotides, the CDR3 is TGTGCCAGCAGCTCCCCCGGAGGTGGGACAGATACGCAGTATTTT. It encodes CASSSPGGGTDTQYF.

A few counts support this clonotype. CDR3 sequence reads: CASSSKAYPGQGNSYEQYF. In DNA form, the CDR3 reads TGTGCCAGCAGCTCAAAAGCGTACCCGGGACAGGGGAACTCCTACGAGCAGTACTTC. This chain connects TRBV7-3 to TRBJ2-7; 10 bases are shared with TRBD1. With V trimmed by 4 bases and J by 0 bases, 15 bases remained unmatched. This CDR3 contains 19 residues. CDR1 and CDR2 (germline): SGHTA, FQGTGA.

This clonotype was counted at least ten times. The chain has TRBV12-3 or TRBV12-4 and TRBJ2-2; possibly TRBD2 for D (5 bases). The CDR3 is 13 residues long. V was pared by 2 bases and J by 6 bases, with 7 bases between. CDR3 amino acids: CASSLMRAGELFF. DNA for the CDR3: TGTGCCAGCAGTTTAATGAGGGCCGGGGAGCTGTTTTTT.

This clonotype was counted many times. The chain uses TRBV28 and TRBJ2-5; TRBD1 matches at 8 bases. Germline-derived CDR1 and CDR2 are MDHEN and SYDVKM. Trimming at V came to 6 bases and at J to 5 bases, leaving 8 bases not matched to a gene. This CDR3 is 14 amino acids long. Here the CDR3 DNA reads TGTGCCAGCAGGGACAGGGTGGGATTGGAGACCCAGTACTTC. Its protein product is CASRDRVGLETQYF.

The chain employs TRBV6-5 and TRBJ1-4; D uncertain. The CDR3 length is 16 residues. Germline-derived CDR1 and CDR2 are MNHEY and SVGAGI. V shed 6 bases and J shed 3 bases, with 17 bases lying between them. CDR3 protein: CASRSALSEPNEKLFF. The CDR3 nucleotides read TGTGCCAGCAGAAGTGCACTGAGTGAGCCTAATGAAAAACTGTTTTTT.

A few counts support this clonotype. A much more abundant neighbour one base away suggests this may be a read error. The chain recombines TRBV5-1 with TRBJ2-2, with 8 bases identical to TRBD2. This CDR3 spans 17 amino acids. Germline V lookup: CDR1 SGHRS, CDR2 YFSETQ. The CDR3 bases are TGCGCCAGCAGCTTGCCAGCGGGAGTAGGGACGCCCGGGGAGCTGCTTTTT. This sequence encodes CASSLPAGVGTPGELLF.

V usage is TRBV27 and J usage is TRBJ2-7; D may be TRBD2 (6 bases). There are 15 residues in the CDR3. V gave up 1 base and J gave up 3 bases, with 13 bases separating them. Germline V lookup: CDR1 MNHEY, CDR2 SMNVEV (reference sequence). The CDR3 sequence: CASSLFAGSIYEQYF. The CDR3 nucleotides are TGTGCCAGCAGTTTATTTGCGGGAAGTATCTACGAGCAGTACTTC.

This chain joins TRBV18 and TRBJ2-2, with 7 nucleotides matching TRBD1. Germline V gene data show CDR1 as KGHSH and CDR2 as LQKENI. The CDR3 has 14 amino acids. Trimming removed 6 bases from V and 4 bases from J; junction bases left unmatched: 5. The CDR3: CASSDKGATGELFF. CDR3 bases: TGTGCCAGCTCTGATAAGGGGGCCACCGGGGAGCTGTTTTTT.

The CDR3 protein is CATGTGWVNEQFF. Here the CDR3 DNA reads TGTGCCACCGGGACAGGGTGGGTGAATGAGCAGTTCTTC. This rearrangement joins TRBV2 to TRBJ2-1; 9 nucleotides agree with TRBD1. The CDR3 totals 13 residues. Trimming at V came to 10 bases and at J to 7 bases, leaving 8 bases not matched to a gene. Germline V gives CDR1 SNHLY, CDR2 FYNNEI.

This clonotype turned up a few times. This chain connects TRBV28 to TRBJ1-4; 7 bases line up with TRBD1. V shed 6 bases, J shed 4 bases, and the junction held 2 bases outside the gene matches. The germline gives CDR1 MDHEN, CDR2 SYDVKM. The CDR3 runs 13 residues. The CDR3 coding sequence is TGTGCCAGCAGGACAGGGCGTAATGAAAAACTGTTTTTT. Its protein is CASRTGRNEKLFF.